This TCR beta chain originates from a study of T cell responses to AZD1222 COVID-19 vaccine. Looking at the study overall: Pooled samples include second doses given at about 4 or 12 weeks. Overall study results and limits: Two AZD1222 doses significantly raised spike-specific TCR breadth and depth over controls.

Notes on this clone: The antigen remains undetermined.

The V and J ends lost 0 bases and 6 bases, in that order; junction bases with no gene match: 4. This CDR3 region has 14 residues. Germline CDR1 reads SGHTA; CDR2 reads FQGNSA. The assay was immunoSEQ multiplex PCR, and TCRdb's table has in-frame clones only and misses some. The profile shows roughly 150,000 clones, approximately 90% of them singletons. The sequenced sample was peripheral blood, obtained on day 0 of AZD1222 vaccination. This sequence originates from an adult in good health. The V gene is TRBV7-2, the J gene TRBJ2-7; 8 nucleotides match TRBD1. CDR3 residues: CASSLARGQVEQYF. Here the CDR3 DNA reads TGTGCCAGCAGCTTAGCCAGGGGGCAGGTCGAGCAGTACTTC.